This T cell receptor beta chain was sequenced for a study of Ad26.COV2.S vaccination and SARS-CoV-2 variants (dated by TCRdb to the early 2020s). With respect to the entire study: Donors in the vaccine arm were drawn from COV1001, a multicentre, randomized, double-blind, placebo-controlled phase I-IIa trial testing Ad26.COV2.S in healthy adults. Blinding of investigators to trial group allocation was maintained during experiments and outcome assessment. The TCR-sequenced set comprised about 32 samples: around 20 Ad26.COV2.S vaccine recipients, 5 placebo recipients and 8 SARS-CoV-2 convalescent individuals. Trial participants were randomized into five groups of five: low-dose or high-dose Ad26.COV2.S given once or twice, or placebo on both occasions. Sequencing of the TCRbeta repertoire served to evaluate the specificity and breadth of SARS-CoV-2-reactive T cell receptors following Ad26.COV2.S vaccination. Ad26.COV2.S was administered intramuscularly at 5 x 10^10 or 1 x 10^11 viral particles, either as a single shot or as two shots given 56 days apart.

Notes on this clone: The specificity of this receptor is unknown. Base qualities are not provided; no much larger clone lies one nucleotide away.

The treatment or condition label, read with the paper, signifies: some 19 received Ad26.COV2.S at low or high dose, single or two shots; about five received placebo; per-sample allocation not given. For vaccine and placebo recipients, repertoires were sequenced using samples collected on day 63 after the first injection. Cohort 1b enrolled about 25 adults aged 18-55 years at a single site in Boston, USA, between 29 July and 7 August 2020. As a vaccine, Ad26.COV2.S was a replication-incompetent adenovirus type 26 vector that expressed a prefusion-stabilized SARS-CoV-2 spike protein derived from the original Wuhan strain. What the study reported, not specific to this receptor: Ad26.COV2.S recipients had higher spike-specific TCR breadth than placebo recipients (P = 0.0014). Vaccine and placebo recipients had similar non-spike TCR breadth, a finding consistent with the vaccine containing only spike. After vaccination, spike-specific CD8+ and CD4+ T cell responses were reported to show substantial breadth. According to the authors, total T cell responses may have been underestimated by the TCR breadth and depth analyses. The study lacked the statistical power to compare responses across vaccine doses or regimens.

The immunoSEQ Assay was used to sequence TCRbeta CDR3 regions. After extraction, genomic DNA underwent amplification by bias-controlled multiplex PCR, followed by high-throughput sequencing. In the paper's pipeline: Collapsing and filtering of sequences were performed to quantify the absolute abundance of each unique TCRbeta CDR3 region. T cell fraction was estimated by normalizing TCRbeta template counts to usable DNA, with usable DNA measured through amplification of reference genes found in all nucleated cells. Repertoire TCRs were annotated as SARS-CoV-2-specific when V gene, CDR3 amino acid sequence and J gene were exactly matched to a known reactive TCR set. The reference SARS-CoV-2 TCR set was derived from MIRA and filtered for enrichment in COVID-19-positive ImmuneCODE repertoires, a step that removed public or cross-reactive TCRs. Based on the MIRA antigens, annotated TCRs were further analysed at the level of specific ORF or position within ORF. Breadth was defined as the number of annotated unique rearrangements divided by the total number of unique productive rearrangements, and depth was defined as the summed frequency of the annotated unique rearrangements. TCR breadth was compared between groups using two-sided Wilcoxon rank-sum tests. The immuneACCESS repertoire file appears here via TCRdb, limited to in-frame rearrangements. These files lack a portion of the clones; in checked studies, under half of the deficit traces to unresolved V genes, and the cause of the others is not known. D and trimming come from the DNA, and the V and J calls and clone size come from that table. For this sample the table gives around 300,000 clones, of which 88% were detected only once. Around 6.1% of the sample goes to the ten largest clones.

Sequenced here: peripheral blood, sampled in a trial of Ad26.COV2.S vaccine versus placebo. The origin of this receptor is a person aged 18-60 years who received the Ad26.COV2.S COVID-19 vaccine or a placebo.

CDR3 reads: CASSQRGGRGTGELFF. The DNA sequence reads TGTGCCAGCAGTCAGCGGGGGGGCCGAGGCACCGGGGAGCTGTTTTTT. The chain employs TRBV6-2 or TRBV6-3 and TRBJ2-2, with 10 bases in between that match TRBD2. For CDR1 and CDR2, the germline V gene lists MNHEY and SVGEGT. V is cut back by 5 bases and J by 4 bases, with 7 bases in the junction unmatched. The cysteine opens and the phenylalanine closes a CDR3 of 16 amino acids. The only DNA kept is the CDR3, 48 bases in frame from the first base.